This TCR beta chain was captured by sequencing in a study of vaccination effects on CD4 cells after COVID-19. To note about this clone: Its antigen is still unknown.

Antigen-specific CD4+ T cells were expanded (with viral peptide pools) by the ViraFEST assay ahead of sequencing. Investigators separated out CD4+ T cells once around nine days of culture had passed. Previously uninfected by SARS-CoV-2, the vaccine recipients also showed negative nucleocapsid antibodies. Method: immunoSEQ multiplex PCR; TCRdb's copy keeps in-frame clones and lacks some. The table lists tens of thousands of clones, about 70% of them singletons, with about 3.2% in the top ten. This TCR derives from a human donor who received a COVID-19 vaccine. Sequenced here: CD4+ T cells from PBMCs cultured with HCoV-NL63 spike peptides, sampled before COVID-19 vaccination.

In DNA, the CDR3 is TGTGCCTGGAGTGTACCCGCCCAGAACGAGCAGTTCTTC. This encodes CAWSVPAQNEQFF. This sequence joins TRBV30 and TRBJ2-1; no clear D gene. The CDR3 has 13 amino acids. V shed 0 bases and J shed 10 bases, with 13 bases lying between them. Germline V lookup: CDR1 GTSNPN, CDR2 SVGIG (reference sequence).